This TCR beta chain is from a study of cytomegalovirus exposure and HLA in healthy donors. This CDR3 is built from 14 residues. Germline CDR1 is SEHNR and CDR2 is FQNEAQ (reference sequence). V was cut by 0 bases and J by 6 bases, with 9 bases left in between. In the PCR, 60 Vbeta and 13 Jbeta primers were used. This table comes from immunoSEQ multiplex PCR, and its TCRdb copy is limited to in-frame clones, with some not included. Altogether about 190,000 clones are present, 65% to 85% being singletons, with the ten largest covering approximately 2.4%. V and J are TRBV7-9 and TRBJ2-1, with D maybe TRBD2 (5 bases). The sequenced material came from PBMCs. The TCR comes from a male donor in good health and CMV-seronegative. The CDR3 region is CASSLAIAPNEQFF. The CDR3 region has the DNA TGTGCCAGCAGCTTAGCTATAGCGCCCAATGAGCAGTTCTTC.